Listed below are T cell receptor beta chains from one sample, sequenced in a study of T cell repertoires in ileal Crohn's disease. TCRdb's copy holds only in-frame clones and misses some; the assay was immunoSEQ multiplex PCR. This sample has about 12,000 clones, with around four fifths found just once. Sequencing was performed on ileal tissue. The receptors were sampled from an adult with Crohn's disease. Both conserved end residues are part of each CDR3. The D gene is left open where the match is weak. A clone size is listed for some rows: how often the clone was seen (once, few, many), or a class if it is expanded.

J gene,D gene,clone size,V gene,CDR3 protein,CDR3 DNA
TRBJ1-5,-,-,TRBV5-6,CASSLAGFWQPQHF,TGTGCCAGCAGCCTGGCGGGGTTCTGGCAGCCCCAGCATTTT
TRBJ1-1,-,-,TRBV7-2,CASSLRGQRNTEAFF,TGTGCCAGCAGCTTACGGGGTCAGCGGAACACTGAAGCTTTCTTT
TRBJ1-4,-,-,TRBV2,CASTLQLTNEKLFF,TGTGCCAGCACCTTACAGCTAACTAATGAAAAACTGTTTTTT
TRBJ2-2,-,-,TRBV12-5,CASGLPGRSGELFF,TGTGCTAGTGGTTTGCCCGGAAGGAGTGGGGAGCTGTTTTTT
TRBJ1-2,TRBD1,-,TRBV25-1,CASSEWSGGDYGYTF,TGTGCCAGCAGTGAATGGTCAGGGGGAGACTATGGCTACACCTTC
TRBJ1-2,-,-,TRBV15,CATSRDLVTGSIGYGYTF,TGTGCCACCAGCAGAGATCTGGTGACAGGTTCAATCGGCTATGGCTACACCTTC
TRBJ2-1,TRBD2,few,TRBV11-3,CASSLDVGSGSYNEQFF,TGTGCCAGCAGCTTAGATGTAGGTAGCGGGTCCTACAATGAGCAGTTCTTC
TRBJ2-5,TRBD1,-,TRBV5-1,CASSTGQGQTQYF,TGCGCCAGCAGCACGGGACAGGGACAGACCCAGTACTTC
TRBJ1-2,TRBD1,-,TRBV6-1,CASREQGAGGYTF,TGTGCCAGCAGGGAACAGGGGGCTGGTGGCTACACCTTC
TRBJ1-2,-,once,TRBV28,CASREGPLTNYGYTF,TGTGCCAGCAGGGAGGGCCCCCTCACTAACTATGGCTACACCTTC
TRBJ1-1,TRBD1,-,TRBV5-1,CASSLGQGDMNTEAFF,TGCGCCAGCAGCTTGGGACAGGGGGATATGAACACTGAAGCTTTCTTT
TRBJ1-5,-,-,TRBV19,CASSTTGLVRPQHF,TGTGCCAGTAGTACTACAGGGTTGGTGAGGCCCCAGCATTTT
TRBJ2-3,-,-,TRBV9,CASRTGTSRTDTQYF,TGTGCCAGCAGAACCGGGACATCAAGGACAGATACGCAGTATTTT
TRBJ1-5,TRBD1,-,TRBV27,CASSFRQGAGYSNQPQHF,TGTGCCAGCAGTTTCAGACAGGGGGCAGGTTATAGCAATCAGCCCCAGCATTTT
TRBJ1-2,TRBD1,-,TRBV6-6,CATQGQYYGYTF,TGTGCCACCCAGGGACAGTACTATGGCTACACCTTC
TRBJ1-1,-,-,TRBV28,CASSFSTEAFF,TGTGCCAGCAGTTTCTCCACTGAAGCTTTCTTT
TRBJ1-5,-,once,TRBV19,CASSWTGNQPQHF,TGTGCCAGTAGTTGGACAGGCAATCAGCCCCAGCATTTT
TRBJ2-3,-,-,TRBV10-3,CAISGAGDTQYF,TGTGCCATCAGTGGGGCGGGAGATACGCAGTATTTT
TRBJ2-3,TRBD2,-,TRBV27,CASAAGTRGTDTQYF,TGTGCCAGCGCCGCCGGGACTAGGGGGACTGATACGCAGTATTTT
TRBJ1-2,-,-,TRBV7-2,CASSPYRDTYGYTF,TGTGCCAGCAGCCCATACAGGGACACCTATGGCTACACCTTC
TRBJ1-4,TRBD1,-,TRBV5-6,CASSRQGRLFF,TGTGCCAGCAGTCGACAGGGAAGACTGTTTTTT
TRBJ1-1,-,-,TRBV30,CAWMQMNTEAFF,TGTGCCTGGATGCAGATGAACACTGAAGCTTTCTTT
TRBJ1-2,-,-,TRBV6-1,CASSEANLPGTGGYTF,TGTGCCAGCAGTGAAGCGAACCTTCCGGGCACGGGAGGCTACACCTTC
TRBJ2-2,-,-,TRBV11-3,CASSRDPSNTGELFF,TGTGCCAGCAGCCGAGATCCTTCGAACACCGGGGAGCTGTTTTTT
TRBJ1-2,TRBD1,-,TRBV6-6,CASSPDRVYGYTF,TGTGCCAGCAGCCCTGACAGGGTCTATGGCTACACCTTC
TRBJ1-1,-,-,TRBV9,CASSVQGYTEAFF,TGTGCCAGCAGCGTACAGGGGTACACTGAAGCTTTCTTT
TRBJ2-3,TRBD1,few,TRBV5-1,CASSWDRVADTQYF,TGCGCCAGCAGCTGGGACAGGGTGGCAGATACGCAGTATTTT
TRBJ2-1,-,-,TRBV10-1,CASSASGSYNEQFF,TGCGCCAGCAGTGCCAGCGGAAGTTACAATGAGCAGTTCTTC
TRBJ2-4,TRBD2,-,TRBV2,CASRVAGGKNIQYF,TGTGCCAGCAGGGTAGCGGGGGGCAAAAACATTCAGTACTTC
TRBJ2-2,TRBD2,few,TRBV7-3,CASRPPGGANTGELFF,TGTGCCAGCAGACCCCCTGGGGGGGCGAACACCGGGGAGCTGTTTTTT
TRBJ1-3,TRBD1,-,TRBV5-5,CASSRQGATGNTIYF,TGTGCCAGCAGCAGACAGGGGGCAACTGGAAACACCATATATTTT
TRBJ2-2,TRBD1,-,TRBV27,CASSLTVAGGTGELFF,TGTGCCAGCAGTTTAACCGTGGCAGGGGGAACCGGGGAGCTGTTTTTT
TRBJ2-3,TRBD2,-,TRBV5-4,CASSQQTSGRGTDTQYF,TGTGCCAGCAGCCAGCAGACTAGCGGTCGGGGCACAGATACGCAGTATTTT
TRBJ2-3,-,once,TRBV30,CAGDWFSTDTQYF,TGTGCCGGGGACTGGTTTAGCACAGATACGCAGTATTTT
TRBJ2-4,-,-,TRBV5-6,CASSLGLPPMDF,TGTGCCAGCAGCTTGGGGCTTCCCCCGATGGACTTC
TRBJ2-2,-,-,TRBV5-1,CASFDISNTGELFF,TGCGCCAGCTTCGACATATCGAACACCGGGGAGCTGTTTTTT
TRBJ2-2,-,-,TRBV6-1,CASSRDRNTGELFF,TGTGCCAGTTCACGAGACAGGAACACCGGGGAGCTGTTTTTT
TRBJ2-1,-,once,TRBV27,CASSLKPHNEQFF,TGTGCCAGCAGTTTGAAGCCTCACAATGAGCAGTTCTTC
TRBJ2-1,TRBD2,-,TRBV6-4,CASSEGTSGDNEQFF,TGTGCCAGCAGTGAAGGGACTAGCGGAGACAATGAGCAGTTCTTC
TRBJ2-2,-,-,TRBV6-4,CASSIGSGTGELFF,TGTGCCAGCAGTATCGGGAGCGGGACCGGGGAGCTGTTTTTT
TRBJ1-2,-,-,TRBV5-5,CASSPGQNYGYTF,TGTGCCAGCAGCCCCGGACAGAACTATGGCTACACCTTC
TRBJ1-3,TRBD1,-,TRBV4-1,CASSQDPTGFGNTIYF,TGCGCCAGCAGCCAAGATCCGACAGGGTTTGGAAACACCATATATTTT
TRBJ2-7,-,-,TRBV7-9,CASSLETLEQYF,TGTGCCAGCAGCTTAGAAACTCTTGAGCAGTACTTC